The sequence of this T cell receptor beta chain was determined in a study of blood T cell repertoires in COVID-19. Per germline, CDR1 PRHDT and CDR2 FYEKMQ (reference sequence). Between the trimmed V and J ends, which lost 5 bases and 5 bases, there was a span of 10 bases. The CDR3 is made up of 12 amino acids. Authors' data handling: Amplification of reference gene primers was used by the study to estimate nucleated cell counts. Profiling relied on immunoSEQ multiplex PCR, and the TCRdb table lists in-frame clones only, not all of them. V and J calls and clone size are copied from that table; D and trimming were computed from the DNA. Among 400,000 to 550,000 clones listed, about 89% were seen once.

Sequences were obtained from peripheral blood. The chain is built from TRBV13 and TRBJ2-7; D remains unclear. The clonotype comes from a woman in her twenties or thirties with acute or convalescent COVID-19. CDR3 sequence (DNA): TGTGCCAGCAGCGAGATTGGTCACGAGCAGTACTTC. Translated: CASSEIGHEQYF. The whole variable domain, filled in from reference TRBV13 and TRBJ2-7, reads AAGVIQSPRHLIKEKRETATLKCYPIPRHDTVYWYQQGPGQDPQFLISFYEKMQSDKGSIPDRFSAQQFSDYHSELNMSSLELGDSALYFCASSEIGHEQYFGPGTRLTVT.